Detailed here is one T cell receptor beta chain. The repertoire was sequenced with immunoSEQ multiplex PCR; TCRdb's copy has only in-frame clones and lacks some. The sample carries some 120,000 clones, about 90% recorded once. The source of the sample is a study of T cell responses to AZD1222 COVID-19 vaccine. Study-level background: Second-dose groups at about 4 or about 12 weeks were pooled.

The CDR3 loop spans 19 amino acids. Trimming removed 6 bases from V and 7 bases from J; junction bases left unmatched: 17. Germline assignment: CDR1 MNHEY and CDR2 SMNVEV (reference sequence). The input for sequencing was peripheral blood, taken on day 0 of AZD1222 vaccination. The V gene is TRBV27, the J gene TRBJ2-1; 14 bases align to TRBD2. This TCR was sampled from an adult in good health. CDR3: CASSHPGLAGVQVGNEQFF. The DNA for the CDR3 is TGTGCCAGCAGCCACCCGGGACTAGCGGGAGTTCAGGTCGGAAATGAGCAGTTCTTC.